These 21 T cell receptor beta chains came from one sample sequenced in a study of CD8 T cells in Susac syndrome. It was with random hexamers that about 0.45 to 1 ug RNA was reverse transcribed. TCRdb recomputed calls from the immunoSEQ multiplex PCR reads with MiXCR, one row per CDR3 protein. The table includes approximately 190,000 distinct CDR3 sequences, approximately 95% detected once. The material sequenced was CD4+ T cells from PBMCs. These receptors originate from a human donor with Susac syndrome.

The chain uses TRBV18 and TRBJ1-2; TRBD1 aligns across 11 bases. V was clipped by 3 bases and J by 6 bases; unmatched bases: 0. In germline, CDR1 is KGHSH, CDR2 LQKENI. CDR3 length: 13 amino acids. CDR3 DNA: TGTGCCAGCTCACCGGGACAGGGGGATGGCTACACCTTC. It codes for CASSPGQGDGYTF. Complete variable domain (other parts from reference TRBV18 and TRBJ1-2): NAGVMQNPRHLVRRRGQEARLRCSPMKGHSHVYWYRQLPEEGLKFMVYLQKENIIDESGMPKERFSAEFPKEGPSILRIQQVVRGDSAAYFCASSPGQGDGYTFGSGTRLTVV.

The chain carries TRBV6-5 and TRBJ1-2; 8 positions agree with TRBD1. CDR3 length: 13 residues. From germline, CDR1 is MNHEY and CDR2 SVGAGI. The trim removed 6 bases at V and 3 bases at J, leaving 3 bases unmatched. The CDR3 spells CASRKQGDYGYTF. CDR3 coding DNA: TGTGCCAGCAGAAAACAGGGGGACTATGGCTACACCTTC.

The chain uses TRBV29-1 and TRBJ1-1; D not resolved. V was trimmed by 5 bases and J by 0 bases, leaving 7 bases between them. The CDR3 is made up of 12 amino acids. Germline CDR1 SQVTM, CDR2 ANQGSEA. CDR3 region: CSVSGLNTEAFF. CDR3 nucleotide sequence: TGCAGCGTTTCCGGACTGAACACTGAAGCTTTCTTT.

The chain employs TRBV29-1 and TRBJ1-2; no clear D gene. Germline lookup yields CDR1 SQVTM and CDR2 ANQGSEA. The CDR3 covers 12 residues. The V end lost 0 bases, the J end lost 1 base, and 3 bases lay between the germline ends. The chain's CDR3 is CSVEDSNYGYTF. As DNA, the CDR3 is TGCAGCGTTGAAGACAGTAACTATGGCTACACCTTC.

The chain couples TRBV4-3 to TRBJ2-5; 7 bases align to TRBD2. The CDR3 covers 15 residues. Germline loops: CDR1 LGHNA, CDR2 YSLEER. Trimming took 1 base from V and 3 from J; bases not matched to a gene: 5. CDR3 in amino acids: CASSQASAGEETQYF. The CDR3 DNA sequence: TGCGCCAGCAGCCAAGCCTCTGCGGGGGAAGAGACCCAGTACTTC.

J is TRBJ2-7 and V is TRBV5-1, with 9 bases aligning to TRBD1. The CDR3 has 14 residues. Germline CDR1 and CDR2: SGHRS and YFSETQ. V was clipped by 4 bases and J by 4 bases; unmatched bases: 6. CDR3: CASSPDRGGYEQYF. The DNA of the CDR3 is TGCGCCAGCAGCCCGGACAGGGGAGGATACGAGCAGTACTTC.

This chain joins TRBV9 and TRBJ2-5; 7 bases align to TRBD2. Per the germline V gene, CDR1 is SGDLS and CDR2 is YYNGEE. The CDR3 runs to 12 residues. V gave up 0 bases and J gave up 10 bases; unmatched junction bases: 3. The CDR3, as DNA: TGTGCCAGCAGCGTAGATCGGGGGGACCAGTACTTC. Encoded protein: CASSVDRGDQYF.

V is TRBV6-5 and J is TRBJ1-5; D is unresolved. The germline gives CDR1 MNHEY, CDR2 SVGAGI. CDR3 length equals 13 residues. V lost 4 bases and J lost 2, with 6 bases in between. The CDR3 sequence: CASSFGGNQPQHF. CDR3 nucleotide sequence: TGTGCCAGCAGTTTTGGCGGCAATCAGCCCCAGCATTTT.

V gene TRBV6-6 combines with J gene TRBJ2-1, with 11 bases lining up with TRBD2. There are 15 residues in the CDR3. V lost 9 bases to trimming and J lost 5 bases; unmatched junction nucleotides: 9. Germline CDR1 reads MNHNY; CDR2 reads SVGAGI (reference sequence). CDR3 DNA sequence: TGTGCCAGTCTTCAAATAGCGGGGGGGGACAATGAGCAGTTCTTC. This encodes CASLQIAGGDNEQFF.

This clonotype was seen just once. Here the CDR3 reads CSGAGSRGLSYNEQFF. CDR3 DNA sequence: TGCAGTGGAGCGGGGTCCCGTGGCCTCTCCTACAATGAGCAGTTCTTC. This sequence joins TRBV20-1 and TRBJ2-1; 7 positions agree with TRBD2. This CDR3 spans 16 amino acids. CDR1 and CDR2 (germline): DFQATT, SNEGSKA (reference sequence). Trimming removed 7 bases from V and 0 bases from J; junction bases left unmatched: 12.

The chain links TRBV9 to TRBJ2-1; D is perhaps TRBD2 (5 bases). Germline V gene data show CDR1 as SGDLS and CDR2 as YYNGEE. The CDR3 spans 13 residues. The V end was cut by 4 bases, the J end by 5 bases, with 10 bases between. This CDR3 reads CASSWARDNEQFF. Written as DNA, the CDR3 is TGTGCCAGCAGCTGGGCGAGGGACAATGAGCAGTTCTTC.

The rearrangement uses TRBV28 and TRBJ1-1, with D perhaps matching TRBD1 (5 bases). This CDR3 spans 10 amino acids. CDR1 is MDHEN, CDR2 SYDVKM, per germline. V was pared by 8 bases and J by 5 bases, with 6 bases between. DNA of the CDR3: TGTGCCAGCGGGGCTACTGAAGCTTTCTTT. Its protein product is CASGATEAFF.

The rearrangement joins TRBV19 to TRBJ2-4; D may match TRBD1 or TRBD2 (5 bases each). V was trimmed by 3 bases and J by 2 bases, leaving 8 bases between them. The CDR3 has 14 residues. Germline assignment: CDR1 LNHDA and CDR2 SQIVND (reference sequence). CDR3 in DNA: TGTGCCAGTAGTATTTGGGGGACCAAAAACATTCAGTACTTC. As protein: CASSIWGTKNIQYF.

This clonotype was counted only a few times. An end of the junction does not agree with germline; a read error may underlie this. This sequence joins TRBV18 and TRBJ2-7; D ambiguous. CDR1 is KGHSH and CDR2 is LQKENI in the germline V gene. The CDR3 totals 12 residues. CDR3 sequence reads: CASSPPSYEQYF. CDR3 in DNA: TGTGCCAGCTCGCCACCATCTTACGAGCAGTACTTC.

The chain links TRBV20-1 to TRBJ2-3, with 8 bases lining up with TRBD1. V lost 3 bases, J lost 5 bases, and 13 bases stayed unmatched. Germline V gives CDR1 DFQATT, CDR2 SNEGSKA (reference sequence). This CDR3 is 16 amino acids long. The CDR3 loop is CSARMDSGGAGDTQYF. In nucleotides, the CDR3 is TGCAGTGCTAGGATGGACTCAGGGGGCGCAGGAGATACGCAGTATTTT.

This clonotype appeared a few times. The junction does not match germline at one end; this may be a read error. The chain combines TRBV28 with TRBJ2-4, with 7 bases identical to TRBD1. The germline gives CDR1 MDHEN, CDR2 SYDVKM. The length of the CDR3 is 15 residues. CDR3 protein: CASSSPRGPKNIQYF. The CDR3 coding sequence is TGTGCCAGCAGTTCCCCGAGGGGGCCAAAAAATATTCAGTACTTC.

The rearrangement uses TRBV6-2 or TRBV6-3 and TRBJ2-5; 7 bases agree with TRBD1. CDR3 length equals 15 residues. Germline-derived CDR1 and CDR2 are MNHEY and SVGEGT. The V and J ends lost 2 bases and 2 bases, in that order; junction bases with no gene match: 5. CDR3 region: CASSYPGTAQETQYF. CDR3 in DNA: TGTGCCAGCAGTTACCCCGGGACAGCACAAGAGACCCAGTACTTC.

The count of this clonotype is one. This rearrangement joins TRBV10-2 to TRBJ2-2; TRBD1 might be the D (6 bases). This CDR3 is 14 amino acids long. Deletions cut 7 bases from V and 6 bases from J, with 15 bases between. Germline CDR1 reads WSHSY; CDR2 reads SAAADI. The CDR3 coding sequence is TGCGCCAGCAACTCAGGGGCCTCGCCCGGGGAGCTGTTTTTT. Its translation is CASNSGASPGELFF.

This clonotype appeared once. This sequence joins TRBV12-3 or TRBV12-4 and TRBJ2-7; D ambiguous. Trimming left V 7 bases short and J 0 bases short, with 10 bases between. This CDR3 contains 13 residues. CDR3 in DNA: TGTGCCAGCACCAGCTCAAGCTCCTACGAGCAGTACTTC. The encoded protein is CASTSSSSYEQYF.

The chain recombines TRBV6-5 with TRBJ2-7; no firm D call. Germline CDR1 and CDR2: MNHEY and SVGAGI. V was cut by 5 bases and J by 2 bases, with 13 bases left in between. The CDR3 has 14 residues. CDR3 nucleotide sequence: TGTGCCAGCAGTACCATCGGACGGCCCTACGAGCAGTACTTC. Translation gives CASSTIGRPYEQYF.

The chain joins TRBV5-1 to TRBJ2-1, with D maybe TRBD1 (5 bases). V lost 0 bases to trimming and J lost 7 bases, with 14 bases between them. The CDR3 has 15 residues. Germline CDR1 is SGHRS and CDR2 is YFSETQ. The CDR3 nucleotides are TGCGCCAGCAGCTTGGCCGCGACAGACGGAAATGAGCAGTTCTTC. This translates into CASSLAATDGNEQFF.